The entry below gives a single T cell receptor (beta chain) sequence along with its context. The sample belongs to a study of T-cell reconstitution after alpha-beta-depleted transplantation in children. From germline, CDR1 is SGHAT and CDR2 FQNNGV. V lost 0 bases, J lost 2 bases, and 8 bases lay in between. This CDR3 comprises 14 residues. Preparation of the TCRbeta library used unique molecular identifiers. TCRdb redid the calling of the PCR reads with MiXCR, one entry per CDR3 protein. The sample has approximately 270,000 distinct CDR3 sequences, 9.9% seen once. The receptor was isolated from a human donor who donated a stem cell graft to a child with SCID. The specimen was PBMCs from the stem cell graft donor, collected from the stem cell graft. The chain is built from TRBV11-2 and TRBJ2-7, with no clear D. CDR3 sequence reads: CASSLDRQAYEQYF. CDR3 nucleotides: TGTGCCAGCAGCTTAGATCGCCAAGCCTACGAGCAGTACTTC.